This T cell receptor (beta chain) was identified in a study of blood T cell repertoires in COVID-19. Whole-study context: Samples taken during acute and convalescent COVID-19 were collected in the United States, Italy and Spain. From T cells, B-cell-depleted T cells, or PBMCs came the material, which was cDNA or gDNA.

The CDR3 extends over 14 amino acids. Trimming shortened V by 5 bases and J by 8 bases, and 16 bases separated the two germline ends. The germline V gene encodes CDR1 MDHEN and CDR2 SYDVKM. Original processing methods: Estimates of nucleated cell counts were drawn from the amplification of reference gene primers. TCRdb's table, derived via immunoSEQ multiplex PCR, lists solely in-frame clones and lacks some. V and J calls and clone size follow that table, whereas D and trimming were derived from the DNA. The table shows approximately 230,000 clones, with around 82% occurring only once. Sequencing input: peripheral blood. The chain carries TRBV28 and TRBJ1-5; perhaps TRBD1 as D (6 bases). The clonotype originates from a woman older than 75 with active or convalescent COVID-19. The CDR3 DNA reads as TGTGCCAGCAGTAGGTTACAGGGTAGCGAGCCCCAGCATTTT. This gives the protein CASSRLQGSEPQHF.